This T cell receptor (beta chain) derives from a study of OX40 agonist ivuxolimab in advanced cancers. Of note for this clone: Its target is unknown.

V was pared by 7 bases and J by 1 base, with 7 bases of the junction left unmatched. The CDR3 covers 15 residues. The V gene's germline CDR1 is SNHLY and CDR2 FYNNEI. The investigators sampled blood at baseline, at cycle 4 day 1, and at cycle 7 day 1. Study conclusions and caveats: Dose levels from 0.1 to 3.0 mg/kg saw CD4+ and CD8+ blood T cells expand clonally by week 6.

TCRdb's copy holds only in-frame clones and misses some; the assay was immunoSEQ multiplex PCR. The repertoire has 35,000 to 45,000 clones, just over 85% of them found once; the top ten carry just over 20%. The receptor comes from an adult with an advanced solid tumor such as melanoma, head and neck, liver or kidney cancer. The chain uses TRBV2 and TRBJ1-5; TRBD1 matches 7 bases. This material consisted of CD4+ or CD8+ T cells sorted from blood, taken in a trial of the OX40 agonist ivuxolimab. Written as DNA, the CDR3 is TGTGCCAGCAACCCCAGGGGGAACAGCAATCAGCCCCAGCATTTT. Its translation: CASNPRGNSNQPQHF.